The entry that follows covers one T cell receptor (beta chain) sequence. Its antigen remains unknown. Assay used: immunoSEQ multiplex PCR; TCRdb lists only in-frame clones, some missing. The sample records 950,000 to 1,100,000 clones, around 78% being singletons. Adult Caucasians living in Nashville, Tennessee made up all of the donors. V was trimmed by 6 bases and J by 2 bases, leaving 6 bases between them. Germline V gene lookup returns CDR1 MNHEY and CDR2 SVGAGI. This CDR3 comprises 12 residues. This specimen belongs to a study of shared clonotypes between healthy human individuals. Study summary: Researchers assigned three CD4 naive, three CD4 memory, two CD8 naive and one CD8 memory plate to each donor.

Notes on the study in general: Estimated clonotype richness was generally higher in naive than memory subsets. Shared clonotypes across all four donors exceeded non-shared ones in generation probability.

The TCR comes from a man aged 18-30 years in good health. Some clones in this sample may be carry-over from other donors' samples. The genes are TRBV6-5 and TRBJ2-3; D gene uncertain. Sequenced: memory CD4+ T cells from PBMCs. Subset described: CD45RA-negative fraction. CDR3 protein: CASRAYTDTQYF. DNA of the CDR3: TGTGCCAGCAGGGCCTACACAGATACGCAGTATTTT.